This passage covers 3 T cell receptor beta chains from one sample sequenced in a study of blood T cell repertoires in COVID-19. Repertoires were generated with immunoSEQ multiplex PCR, while TCRdb's copy carries only in-frame clones and drops some. Counted here are some 200,000 clones, 86% occurring once; the ten biggest clones make up over 3%. The sequenced material came from PBMCs or T cells enriched from blood (not recorded which). The source of these receptors is a woman in her thirties or forties with acute COVID-19.

The V gene is TRBV7-2, the J gene TRBJ2-3; 11 nucleotides agree with TRBD2. The germline gives CDR1 SGHTA, CDR2 FQGNSA. The CDR3 consists of 18 residues. The J segment lost 4 bases and the V segment lost 2 bases, leaving 11 bases of the junction unmatched. The CDR3 sequence is CASSLIPLAGGRSDTQYF. The DNA for the CDR3 is TGTGCCAGCAGCTTAATTCCGCTAGCGGGGGGCAGGTCAGATACGCAGTATTTT.

The chain has TRBV5-1 and TRBJ2-6; D remains ambiguous. Germline CDR1 SGHRS, CDR2 YFSETQ. V was shortened by 4 bases and J by 1 base, with 9 bases between the two germline ends. CDR3 length: 15 amino acids. In nucleotides, the CDR3 is TGCGCCAGCAGCCCCAGTTTTTCTGGGGCCAACGTCCTGACTTTC. This sequence encodes CASSPSFSGANVLTF.

This chain links TRBV3-1 (or the pseudogene TRBV3-2) with TRBJ2-1, with TRBD1 matching over 7 bases. This CDR3 is built from 14 residues. CDR1 and CDR2 from the germline V gene are LGHDT and YNNKEL (reference sequence). The V gene end was trimmed by 2 bases and the J gene end by 8 bases; junction bases not matched to a gene: 6. In nucleotides, the CDR3 is TGTGCCAGCAGCCAATACCGGACAGGCCATGAGCAGTTCTTC. Protein sequence: CASSQYRTGHEQFF.